The rows below give T cell receptor beta chains drawn from one sample of a study of neurological immune-mediated disorders. TCRdb re-called the 5' RACE reads through MiXCR, storing one row per CDR3 protein. The table includes tens of thousands of distinct CDR3 sequences, around 4.5% detected once. Sequencing input: PBMCs. Receptors were obtained from a man in his late teens or twenties in good health. Both conserved end residues are part of each CDR3. D genes are given only for firm matches. Each size is how often the clone was seen (once, few, many) or a class if it is expanded.

.	TRBV6-6	12	many	TRBJ2-1	CASRGGANEQFF	TGTGCCAGCAGGGGGGGGGCCAATGAGCAGTTCTTC
.	TRBV5-1	14	many	TRBJ1-2	CASSLDPSNYGYTF	TGCGCCAGCAGCTTGGATCCTTCTAACTATGGCTACACCTTC
.	TRBV14	14	many	TRBJ1-5	CASSQADTNQPQHF	TGTGCCAGCAGCCAAGCAGACACCAATCAGCCCCAGCATTTT
TRBD1	TRBV5-1	15	many	TRBJ2-7	CASRGQPITTYEQYF	TGCGCCAGCAGGGGACAGCCAATAACAACCTACGAGCAGTACTTC
.	TRBV7-2	14	many	TRBJ2-2	CASRETAMAGELFF	TGTGCCAGCAGGGAAACCGCTATGGCCGGGGAGCTGTTTTTT
TRBD1	TRBV29-1	14	many	TRBJ1-1	CSVTGDVMNTEAFF	TGCAGCGTCACAGGGGATGTTATGAACACTGAAGCTTTCTTT
.	TRBV20-1	14	many	TRBJ1-6	CSAREDSANSPLHF	TGCAGTGCTAGAGAGGACTCCGCTAATTCACCCCTCCACTTT
TRBD2	TRBV5-1	15	medium-sized	TRBJ2-1	CASGNPGLGYNEQFF	TGCGCCAGCGGAAACCCGGGACTAGGCTACAATGAGCAGTTCTTC
.	TRBV20-1	14	many	TRBJ1-3	CSARGAGWGNTIYF	TGCAGTGCTAGAGGCGCAGGGTGGGGAAACACCATATATTTT
.	TRBV7-9	18	many	TRBJ1-1	CASSLTPSFRSQNTEAFF	TGTGCCAGCAGCTTAACCCCCTCCTTTAGGTCCCAAAACACTGAAGCTTTCTTT
.	TRBV15	13	many	TRBJ2-2	CATSRVHDGELFF	TGTGCCACCAGCAGAGTTCATGACGGGGAGCTGTTTTTT
.	TRBV20-1	17	many	TRBJ2-3	CSARDRPPDWGTDTQYF	TGCAGTGCTAGAGATCGGCCCCCAGACTGGGGCACAGATACGCAGTATTTT
.	TRBV4-3	17	many	TRBJ2-3	CASSQGGGASLTDTQYF	TGCGCCAGCAGCCAAGGTGGGGGGGCGTCCCTCACAGATACGCAGTATTTT
.	TRBV20-1	15	many	TRBJ2-3	CSATSTGPSTDTQYF	TGCAGTGCCACTAGCACGGGACCTAGCACAGATACGCAGTATTTT
.	TRBV15	16	many	TRBJ1-2	CATSRDPTVRVDGYTF	TGTGCCACCAGCAGAGATCCTACAGTTCGAGTTGATGGCTACACCTTC
TRBD1	TRBV20-1	15	many	TRBJ2-4	CSARPGQTSENIQYF	TGCAGTGCTAGGCCGGGACAGACTTCAGAAAACATTCAGTACTTC
.	TRBV5-1	15	many	TRBJ1-2	CASSFGVRTNYGYTF	TGCGCCAGCAGCTTTGGTGTCAGAACTAACTATGGCTACACCTTC
.	TRBV3-1	14	many	TRBJ1-1	CASSQALGVTEAFF	TGTGCCAGCAGCCAAGCTCTGGGAGTGACTGAAGCTTTCTTT
.	TRBV7-2	15	many	TRBJ2-1	CASSLAGASYNEQFF	TGTGCCAGCAGCTTAGCGGGGGCCTCCTACAATGAGCAGTTCTTC
.	TRBV6-5	14	many	TRBJ2-3	CASGRQSRTDTQYF	TGTGCCAGCGGGCGGCAGAGTCGCACAGATACGCAGTATTTT
.	TRBV20-1	13	many	TRBJ1-2	CSAMALGRLGYTF	TGCAGTGCTATGGCGCTGGGACGGCTTGGCTACACCTTC
.	TRBV7-2	15	many	TRBJ2-7	CASSLSWDPSSEQYF	TGTGCCAGCAGCTTAAGTTGGGACCCCAGCTCCGAGCAGTACTTC
.	TRBV11-2	16	many	TRBJ1-3	CASSFPNTGSGNTIYF	TGTGCCAGCAGCTTTCCAAATACAGGTTCTGGAAACACCATATATTTT
.	TRBV5-5	15	many	TRBJ1-2	CASSGAPGTVYGYTF	TGTGCCAGCAGCGGGGCTCCCGGGACGGTGTATGGCTACACCTTC
.	TRBV12-3/TRBV12-4	14	many	TRBJ2-2	CASRFNREAGELFF	TGTGCCAGCAGGTTCAACAGGGAGGCCGGGGAGCTGTTTTTT
.	TRBV5-1	12	many	TRBJ2-5	CASSLAEETQYF	TGCGCCAGCAGCTTGGCCGAAGAGACCCAGTACTTC
TRBD1	TRBV29-1	13	many	TRBJ1-1	CSAEPGQGTEAFF	TGCAGCGCTGAACCGGGACAGGGGACTGAAGCTTTCTTT
.	TRBV12-3/TRBV12-4	14	many	TRBJ2-1	CASTTGGQVNEQFF	TGTGCCAGCACCACCGGGGGGCAGGTGAATGAGCAGTTCTTC
.	TRBV29-1	13	many	TRBJ2-7	CSVSWVASYEQYF	TGCAGCGTTTCTTGGGTAGCTTCCTACGAGCAGTACTTC
.	TRBV19	15	many	TRBJ1-4	CASSSEVTSYEKLFF	TGTGCCAGTAGTTCAGAGGTGACCTCGTATGAAAAACTGTTTTTT
.	TRBV20-1	14	many	TRBJ2-3	CSAPGGTSTDTQYF	TGCAGTGCCCCCGGAGGGACTAGCACAGATACGCAGTATTTT
.	TRBV7-8	16	many	TRBJ2-3	CASSLLGGVRTDTQYF	TGTGCCAGCAGCTTACTGGGGGGTGTTAGAACAGATACGCAGTATTTT
TRBD1	TRBV12-3/TRBV12-4	16	many	TRBJ2-7	CASSPEPGQTSYEQYF	TGTGCCAGCAGTCCGGAGCCGGGACAGACCTCCTACGAGCAGTACTTC
.	TRBV3-1	12	many	TRBJ2-3	CASSQDTDTQYF	TGTGCCAGCAGCCAAGACACAGATACGCAGTATTTT
.	TRBV7-8	13	many	TRBJ1-2	CASSLGQVYGYTF	TGTGCCAGCAGCTTAGGGCAGGTCTATGGCTACACCTTC
.	TRBV5-1	14	many	TRBJ1-2	CASSLGGGDYGYTF	TGCGCCAGCAGCTTGGGGGGAGGGGACTATGGCTACACCTTC
.	TRBV2	13	many	TRBJ2-5	CASSEWSGETQYF	TGTGCCAGCAGTGAATGGTCAGGAGAGACCCAGTACTTC
.	TRBV20-1	13	many	TRBJ2-7	CSGTQGTKGEQYF	TGCAGTGGAACACAGGGAACGAAAGGCGAGCAGTACTTC
TRBD1	TRBV7-2	14	many	TRBJ2-5	CASRDRGQAETQYF	TGTGCCAGCAGGGACAGGGGGCAGGCAGAGACCCAGTACTTC
.	TRBV2	13	many	TRBJ1-1	CASSEGGDGEAFF	TGTGCCAGCAGTGAAGGGGGGGACGGTGAAGCTTTCTTT
TRBD1	TRBV5-1	17	many	TRBJ1-1	CASSWGRGTGRNTEAFF	TGCGCCAGCAGCTGGGGCCGGGGGACAGGGCGTAACACTGAAGCTTTCTTT
.	TRBV10-1	13	many	TRBJ1-1	CASSPRMNTEAFF	TGCGCCAGCAGTCCTAGGATGAACACTGAAGCTTTCTTT
.	TRBV5-1	16	many	TRBJ2-7	CASRLDPGTTSYEQYF	TGCGCCAGCAGGCTGGACCCCGGGACAACATCCTACGAGCAGTACTTC
.	TRBV5-1	15	many	TRBJ1-1	CASSLEVGMNTEAFF	TGCGCCAGCAGCTTGGAGGTGGGAATGAACACTGAAGCTTTCTTT
TRBD2	TRBV20-1	15	many	TRBJ2-1	CSAREGLRGGDEQFF	TGCAGTGCTAGAGAGGGACTGCGGGGGGGCGATGAGCAGTTCTTC